This T cell receptor (beta chain) stems from a study of cytomegalovirus exposure and HLA in healthy donors. Notes on the study in general: In a later analysis, HLA-associated beta chains showed higher expansion and lower generation probabilities than comparable chains. CMV serostatus was the only immune exposure information that was available. Researchers counted 164 TCR beta chains as cytomegalovirus-associated.

It was with 60 Vbeta and 13 Jbeta primers that the PCR ran. The assay was immunoSEQ multiplex PCR, and TCRdb's table has in-frame clones only and misses some. The table lists 120,000 to 150,000 clones, around three quarters of them singletons. The ends were cut back, 2 bases at V and 4 bases at J, with 6 bases in the middle. Germline V lookup: CDR1 KGHSY, CDR2 FQNENV. There are 13 residues in the CDR3. Of note for this clone: Its antigen is not identified.

There were likely unrecorded immune exposures, though donors were nominally healthy when sampled. The sample consisted of PBMCs. The chain uses TRBV16 and TRBJ1-5; D gene unclear. This sequence originates from a man aged 18 to 29 in good health and CMV-seronegative. For the CDR3, the DNA is TGTGCCAGCAGCCAAGTGGCTAATCAGCCCCAGCATTTT. This encodes CASSQVANQPQHF.